These T cell receptor beta chains were read from a single sample in a study of cytomegalovirus exposure and HLA in healthy donors. Clones were sequenced by immunoSEQ multiplex PCR, and TCRdb holds only the in-frame ones, with some missing. The top ten hold around 7% of the sample, which has 50,000 to 65,000 clones, 95% seen once. Sequences were obtained from PBMCs. These receptors were taken from a woman between 18 and 29 years old in good health and CMV-seropositive. CDR3s include the opening cysteine and the closing phenylalanine or tryptophan.

V gene	CDR3 protein
TRBV10-2	CASSTRTSGRYNEQFF
TRBV7-3	CASSLQGANTEAFF
TRBV2	CASNRQGHGVEQYF
TRBV6-6	CASHRGSDTQYF
TRBV11-2	CASSRNSPGGNTIYF
TRBV7-2	CASSLVPNTEAFF
TRBV28	CASSMGGTEAFF
TRBV14	CASREQGGGTEAFF
TRBV18	CASSPGLDTYEQYF
TRBV9	CASSADRVFKSGGYTF
TRBV18	CASSPTTSSNQPQHF
TRBV9	CASSEDNYNEQFF